One sample yielded the 14 T cell receptor beta chains listed below, sequenced in a study of cytomegalovirus exposure and HLA in healthy donors. PCR primers comprised 60 Vbeta and 13 Jbeta primers. Produced via immunoSEQ multiplex PCR; TCRdb's table is partial and in-frame only. The sample holds 95,000 to 150,000 clones, about two thirds seen once. Sequenced input: PBMCs. The source is a middle-aged woman in good health and CMV-seropositive.

V gene TRBV6-4 combines with J gene TRBJ2-1, with TRBD1 matching 7 bases. Germline CDR1 reads MRHNA; CDR2 reads SNTAGT. After removal of 4 bases from V and 4 bases from J, the junction contained 4 bases not matched to a gene. The CDR3 has 14 residues. The CDR3 sequence: CASSVRGLYNEQFF. Written as DNA, the CDR3 is TGTGCCAGCAGTGTCAGGGGGTTGTACAATGAGCAGTTCTTC.

The table lists this clone with a few counts. The chain combines TRBV5-1 with TRBJ1-3, with 7 bases lining up with TRBD1. From germline, CDR1 is SGHRS and CDR2 YFSETQ. The CDR3 consists of 16 residues. J gave up 4 bases and V 1 base, and 8 bases lay outside the gene matches. In DNA form, the CDR3 reads TGCGCCAGCAGCTTGTTGGCGGGACAGCCCGGAAACACCATATATTTT. Translated, it gives CASSLLAGQPGNTIYF.

The chain links TRBV5-1 to TRBJ2-7, with 9 bases fitting TRBD1. This CDR3 has 14 amino acids. J gave up 7 bases and V 4 bases, and 9 bases lay outside the gene matches. CDR1 and CDR2 from the germline V gene are SGHRS and YFSETQ. This CDR3 reads CASSIRDRVGEQYF. CDR3 nucleotides: TGCGCCAGCAGCATCCGGGACAGGGTAGGAGAGCAGTACTTC.

The chain couples TRBV19 to TRBJ1-2; D unclear. Trimming removed 1 base at V and 5 bases at J, with 14 bases between. Germline CDR1 reads LNHDA; CDR2 reads SQIVND (reference sequence). The CDR3 spans 15 residues. CDR3 DNA sequence: TGTGCCAGTAGTATAGGAACGGGAGCGGGGTATGGCTACACCTTC. Its translation is CASSIGTGAGYGYTF. The entire variable domain, with the rest obtained from reference TRBV19 and TRBJ1-2, is as follows: DGGITQSPKYLFRKEGQNVTLSCEQNLNHDAMYWYRQDPGQGLRLIYYSQIVNDFQKGDIAEGYSVSREKKESFPLTVTSAQKNPTAFYLCASSIGTGAGYGYTFGSGTRLTVV.

This rearrangement joins TRBV4-1 to TRBJ2-7; D is ambiguous. The CDR3 covers 12 residues. The V and J ends lost 1 base and 5 bases respectively, with 6 bases between them. CDR1 and CDR2 (germline): MGHRA, YSYEKL. CDR3 nucleotide sequence: TGCGCCAGCAGCCAAGCCTCTAACGAGCAGTACTTC. It is translated as CASSQASNEQYF.

This clone came up a few times. The V call is TRBV2, the J call TRBJ2-2; TRBD1 agrees at 7 bases. J lost 7 bases, V lost 6 bases, and 8 bases had no gene match. This CDR3 contains 14 residues. Germline V gene lookup returns CDR1 SNHLY and CDR2 FYNNEI. The CDR3 protein is CASRETGLIGELFF. As DNA, the CDR3 is TGTGCCAGCAGGGAGACAGGGCTCATCGGGGAGCTGTTTTTT.

This clone was observed a handful of times. J is TRBJ2-7 and V is TRBV7-9, with D possibly matching TRBD2 (5 bases). CDR3 length: 14 amino acids. The V end was cut by 1 base, the J end by 0 bases, with 7 bases between. Germline V lookup: CDR1 SEHNR, CDR2 FQNEAQ (reference sequence). The CDR3 DNA sequence: TGTGCCAGCAGCTTAGAAGGGAGCTCCTACGAGCAGTACTTC. Its translation: CASSLEGSSYEQYF.

The chain has TRBV6-5 and TRBJ1-2; weak D call: TRBD1 (5 bases). This CDR3 comprises 14 residues. Trimming shortened V by 11 bases and J by 6 bases, and 22 bases separated the two germline ends. Germline lookup yields CDR1 MNHEY and CDR2 SVGAGI. The CDR3 loop is CAVTRRRDSDGYTF. For the CDR3, the DNA is TGTGCCGTCACCCGGCGCCGAGACAGCGATGGCTACACCTTC.

The chain carries TRBV5-1 and TRBJ2-2; 7 nucleotides line up with TRBD2. V was clipped by 0 bases and J by 7 bases; unmatched bases: 6. CDR1 and CDR2 from the germline V gene are SGHRS and YFSETQ. The CDR3 has 15 residues. The CDR3 bases are TGCGCCAGCAGCTTGGCCGGTTCGGGGGGCGGGGAGCTGTTTTTT. Translated, it gives CASSLAGSGGGELFF.

The CDR3 loop reads CASSLTRDSGYNEQFF. Here the CDR3 DNA reads TGTGCCAGCAGCTTGACCCGGGACTCCGGCTACAATGAGCAGTTCTTC. The chain is built from TRBV11-3 and TRBJ2-1; weak D call: TRBD2 (6 bases). The germline gives CDR1 SGHNT, CDR2 YENEEA. The ends were cut back, 3 bases at V and 3 bases at J, with 15 bases in the middle. The CDR3 length is 16 residues.

The gene calls are TRBV6-1 and TRBJ1-5; a weak D match, TRBD1 (6 bases). Germline CDR1 is MNHNS and CDR2 is SASEGT. The V and J ends lost 4 bases and 0 bases respectively, with 10 bases between them. The CDR3 length is 15 residues. The DNA of the CDR3 is TGTGCCAGCAGTGGGACAGACTATAGCAATCAGCCCCAGCATTTT. Amino acid sequence: CASSGTDYSNQPQHF.

This clone appeared a single time. J is TRBJ2-2 and V is TRBV9; TRBD2 matches 7 bases. After removal of 0 bases from V and 5 bases from J, the junction contained 7 bases not matched to a gene. The CDR3 has 16 amino acids. Germline lookup yields CDR1 SGDLS and CDR2 YYNGEE. The CDR3 sequence is CASSVDPGGGTGELFF. The CDR3, as DNA: TGTGCCAGCAGCGTAGACCCGGGGGGAGGGACCGGGGAGCTGTTTTTT.

The CDR3 sequence is CASSVVRGGVNTEAFF. Here the CDR3 DNA reads TGTGCCAGTAGCGTAGTCCGTGGAGGGGTGAACACTGAAGCTTTCTTT. The chain joins TRBV19 to TRBJ1-1, with D possibly TRBD1 on 5 matching bases. This CDR3 comprises 16 residues. V dropped 6 bases and J dropped 0 bases, with 17 bases sitting between them. Germline V gives CDR1 LNHDA, CDR2 SQIVND (reference sequence).

The rearrangement joins TRBV6-4 to TRBJ1-1, with TRBD1 matching 7 bases. V was clipped by 4 bases and J by 2 bases; unmatched bases: 7. The CDR3 consists of 15 residues. Per germline, CDR1 MRHNA and CDR2 SNTAGT. This CDR3 reads CASSVRQGGNTEAFF. CDR3 nucleotide sequence: TGTGCCAGCAGTGTCAGACAGGGTGGAAACACTGAAGCTTTCTTT.